The 3 T cell receptor beta chains given below trace back to one sample, sequenced in a study of blood T cell repertoires in COVID-19. Method: immunoSEQ multiplex PCR; TCRdb's copy keeps in-frame clones and lacks some. The sample lists about 210,000 clones, over 60% seen once, with roughly 6.7% in the top ten. Source material: peripheral blood. All receptors come from a woman in her seventies with acute or convalescent COVID-19.

The genes are TRBV12-3 or TRBV12-4 and TRBJ2-2; D uncertain. CDR3 length: 13 amino acids. Trimming left V 3 bases short and J 2 bases short, with 4 bases between. The CDR3 DNA reads as TGTGCCAGCAGTTTGTATAACACCGGGGAGCTGTTTTTT. Translated, it gives CASSLYNTGELFF.

This chain links TRBV6-6 with TRBJ2-1; TRBD2 aligns across 9 bases. The V gene end was trimmed by 6 bases and the J gene end by 5 bases; junction bases not matched to a gene: 2. There are 13 residues in the CDR3. CDR1 and CDR2 from the germline V gene are MNHNY and SVGAGI (reference sequence). CDR3 DNA sequence: TGTGCCAGCAGATTAGCGGGGGACAATGAGCAGTTCTTC. Residues: CASRLAGDNEQFF.

This clone was seen a few times. The chain couples TRBV6-5 to TRBJ1-5; D gene unclear. The CDR3 runs 14 residues. Germline assignment: CDR1 MNHEY and CDR2 SVGAGI. V lost 8 bases, J lost 3 bases, and 14 bases lay in between. For the CDR3, the DNA is TGTGCCAGCGAGGTACCGGTCGACAATCAGCCCCAGCATTTT. It is translated as CASEVPVDNQPQHF.